This T cell receptor beta chain was documented in a study of T cells in Graves' hyperthyroidism and ophthalmopathy. This clonotype was seen many times. What it binds is unknown. Amplification targeted TCR beta CDR3 regions from RNA transcripts. HTBI primers were employed in a first-round RT-PCR of the TCR CDR3. TCRdb reprocessed the multiplex PCR reads with MiXCR, giving one entry per CDR3 protein. The sample includes 300,000 or so distinct CDR3 sequences, approximately 18% seen only once; the top ten take under 55%. Study conclusions and caveats: Most thyroid clonotypes expanded above 0.001 appeared in blood too.

The germline V gene encodes CDR1 SGHAT and CDR2 FQNNGV. The CDR3 is 14 amino acids. V shed 4 bases and J shed 4 bases, with 13 bases lying between them. Diagnosis rested on symptoms, serum thyroxine and TRAb, thyroid ultrasound, and orbital computed tomography. PBMCs came from 10 ml fresh peripheral blood. Sequencing was carried out using blood. This TCR came from a woman aged 45 to 65 with Graves' hyperthyroidism. V is TRBV11-2 and J is TRBJ2-5; D is possibly TRBD2 (7 bases). CDR3 sequence reads: CASSSPGGRETQYF. The CDR3 nucleotides are TGTGCCAGCAGCTCCCCGGGGGGCCGAGAGACCCAGTACTTC.